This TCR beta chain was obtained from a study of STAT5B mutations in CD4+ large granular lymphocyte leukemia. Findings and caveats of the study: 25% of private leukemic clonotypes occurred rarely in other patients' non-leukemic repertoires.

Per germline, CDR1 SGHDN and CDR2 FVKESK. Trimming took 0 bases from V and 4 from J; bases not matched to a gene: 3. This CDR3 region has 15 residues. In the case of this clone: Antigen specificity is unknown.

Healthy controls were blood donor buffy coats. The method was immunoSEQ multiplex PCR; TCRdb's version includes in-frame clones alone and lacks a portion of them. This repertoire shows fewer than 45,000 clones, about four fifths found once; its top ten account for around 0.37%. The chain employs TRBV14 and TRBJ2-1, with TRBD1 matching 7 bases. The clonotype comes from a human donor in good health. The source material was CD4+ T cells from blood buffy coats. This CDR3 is CASSQDIQGYNEQFF. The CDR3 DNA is TGTGCCAGCAGCCAAGATATACAGGGGTACAATGAGCAGTTCTTC.